This T cell receptor beta chain was recorded in a study of T cell changes during pregnancy in multiple sclerosis. Only in-frame clones appear in the TCRdb table, and some are missing; sequencing was by immunoSEQ multiplex PCR. The sample consists of approximately 40,000 clones, around 92% of them appearing once. From germline, CDR1 is MRHNA and CDR2 SNTAGT. Losses at the gene ends were 2 bases for V and 8 bases for J; bases not matched to a gene: 5. The CDR3 contains 15 residues. This clone was detected only once. The specimen comprised CD8+ T cells from peripheral blood mononuclear cells, sampled in the third trimester of pregnancy. The receptor comes from a female donor with multiple sclerosis, enrolled in a pregnancy study. The chain is built from TRBV6-4 and TRBJ2-1; 11 nucleotides match TRBD2. The CDR3 region is CASSDRLAGRDEQFF. The CDR3 coding sequence is TGTGCCAGCAGTGACCGACTAGCGGGGAGGGATGAGCAGTTCTTC.